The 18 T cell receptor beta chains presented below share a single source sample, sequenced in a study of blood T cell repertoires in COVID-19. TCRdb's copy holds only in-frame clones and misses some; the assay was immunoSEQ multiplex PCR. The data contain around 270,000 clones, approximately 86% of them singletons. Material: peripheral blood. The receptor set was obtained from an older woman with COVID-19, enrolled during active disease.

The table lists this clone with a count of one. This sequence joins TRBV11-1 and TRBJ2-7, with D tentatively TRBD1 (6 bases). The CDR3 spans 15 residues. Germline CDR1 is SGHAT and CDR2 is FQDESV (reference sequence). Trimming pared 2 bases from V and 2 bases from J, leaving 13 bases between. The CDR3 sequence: CASSLSGTQAYEQYF. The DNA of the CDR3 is TGTGCCAGCAGCTTATCCGGGACACAGGCCTACGAGCAGTACTTC. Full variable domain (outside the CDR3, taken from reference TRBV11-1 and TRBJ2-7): EAEVAQSPRYKITEKSQAVAFWCDPISGHATLYWYRQILGQGPELLVQFQDESVVDDSQLPKDRFSAERLKGVDSTLKIQPAELGDSAMYLCASSLSGTQAYEQYFGPGTRLTVT.

This CDR3 is CASSESGYNSPLHF. The DNA for the CDR3 is TGTGCCAGCAGTGAGTCAGGATATAATTCACCCCTCCACTTT. The rearrangement links TRBV27 to TRBJ1-6, with D uncertain. Germline values: CDR1 MNHEY, CDR2 SMNVEV (reference sequence). Trimming stripped 5 bases from V and 4 bases from J, with 9 bases between. The CDR3 sequence is 14 residues long.

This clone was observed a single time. CDR3 coding DNA: TGTGCCAGTAGTATAGGACTGGAGATGAACACTGAAGCTTTCTTT. Translating gives CASSIGLEMNTEAFF. This chain links TRBV19 with TRBJ1-1; D not certain. The CDR3 totals 15 residues. Germline loops: CDR1 LNHDA, CDR2 SQIVND (reference sequence). Trimming left V 1 base short and J 0 bases short, with 9 bases between.

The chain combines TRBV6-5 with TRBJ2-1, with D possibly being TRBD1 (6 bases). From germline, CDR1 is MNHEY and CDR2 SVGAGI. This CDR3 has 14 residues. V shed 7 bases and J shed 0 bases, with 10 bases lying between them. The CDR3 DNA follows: TGTGCCAGCAAAGGGGACAACTCCTACAATGAGCAGTTCTTC. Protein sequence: CASKGDNSYNEQFF.

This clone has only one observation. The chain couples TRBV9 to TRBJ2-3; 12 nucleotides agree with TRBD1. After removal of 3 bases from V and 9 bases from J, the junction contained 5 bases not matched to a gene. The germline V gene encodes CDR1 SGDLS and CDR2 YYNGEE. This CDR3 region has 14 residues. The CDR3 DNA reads TGTGCCAGCAGCGGGGGACAGGGGGCAGGGACGCAGTATTTT. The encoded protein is CASSGGQGAGTQYF. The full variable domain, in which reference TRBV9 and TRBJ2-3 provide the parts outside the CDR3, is DSGVTQTPKHLITATGQRVTLRCSPRSGDLSVYWYQQSLDQGLQFLIQYYNGEERAKGNILERFSAQQFPDLHSELNLSSLELGDSALYFCASSGGQGAGTQYFGPGTRLTVL.

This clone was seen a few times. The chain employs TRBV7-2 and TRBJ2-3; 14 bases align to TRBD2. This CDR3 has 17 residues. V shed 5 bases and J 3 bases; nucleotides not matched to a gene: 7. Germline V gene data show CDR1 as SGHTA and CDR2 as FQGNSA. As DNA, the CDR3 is TGTGCCAGCAGCCTGGGACTAGCGGGAGTAAAGACAGATACGCAGTATTTT. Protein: CASSLGLAGVKTDTQYF.

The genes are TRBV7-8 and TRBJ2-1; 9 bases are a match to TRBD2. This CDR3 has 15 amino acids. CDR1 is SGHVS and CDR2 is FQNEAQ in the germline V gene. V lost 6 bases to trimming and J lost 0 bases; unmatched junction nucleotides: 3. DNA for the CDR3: TGTGCCAGCAGTACTAGCGGGCGCTCCTACAATGAGCAGTTCTTC. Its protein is CASSTSGRSYNEQFF.

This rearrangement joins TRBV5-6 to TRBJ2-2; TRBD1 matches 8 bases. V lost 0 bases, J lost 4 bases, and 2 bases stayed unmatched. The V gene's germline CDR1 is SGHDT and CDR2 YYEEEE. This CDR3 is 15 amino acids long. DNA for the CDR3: TGTGCCAGCAGCTTGGTAGACAGGGGCACCGGGGAGCTGTTTTTT. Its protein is CASSLVDRGTGELFF.

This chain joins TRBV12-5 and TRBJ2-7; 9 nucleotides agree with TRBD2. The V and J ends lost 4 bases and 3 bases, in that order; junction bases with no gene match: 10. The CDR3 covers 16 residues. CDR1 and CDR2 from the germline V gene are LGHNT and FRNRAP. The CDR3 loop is CASGSYSRSGSYEQYF. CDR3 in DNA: TGTGCTAGTGGTTCATACTCACGTAGCGGGAGCTACGAGCAGTACTTC. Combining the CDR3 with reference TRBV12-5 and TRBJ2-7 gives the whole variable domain DARVTQTPRHKVTEMGQEVTMRCQPILGHNTVFWYRQTMMQGLELLAYFRNRAPLDDSGMPKDRFSAEMPDATLATLKIQPSEPRDSAVYFCASGSYSRSGSYEQYFGPGTRLTVT.

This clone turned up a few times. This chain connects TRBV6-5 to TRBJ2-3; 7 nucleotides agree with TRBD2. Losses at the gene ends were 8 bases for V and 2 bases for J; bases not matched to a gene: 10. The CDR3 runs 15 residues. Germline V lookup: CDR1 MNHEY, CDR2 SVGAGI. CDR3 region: CASGGGVDITDTQYF. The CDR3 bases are TGTGCCAGCGGGGGGGGAGTGGATATCACAGATACGCAGTATTTT.

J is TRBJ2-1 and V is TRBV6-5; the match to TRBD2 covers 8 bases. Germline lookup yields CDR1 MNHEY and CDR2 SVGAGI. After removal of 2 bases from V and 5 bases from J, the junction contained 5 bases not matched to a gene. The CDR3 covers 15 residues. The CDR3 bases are TGTGCCAGCAGTTACCAGCGGGAGAACCACAATGAGCAGTTCTTC. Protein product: CASSYQRENHNEQFF.

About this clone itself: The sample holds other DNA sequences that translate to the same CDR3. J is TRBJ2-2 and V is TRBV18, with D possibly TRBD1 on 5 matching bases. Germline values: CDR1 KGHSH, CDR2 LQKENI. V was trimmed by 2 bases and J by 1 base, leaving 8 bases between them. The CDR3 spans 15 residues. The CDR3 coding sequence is TGTGCCAGCTCACCAGGGGCAGGGAACACCGGGGAGCTGTTTTTT. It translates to CASSPGAGNTGELFF.

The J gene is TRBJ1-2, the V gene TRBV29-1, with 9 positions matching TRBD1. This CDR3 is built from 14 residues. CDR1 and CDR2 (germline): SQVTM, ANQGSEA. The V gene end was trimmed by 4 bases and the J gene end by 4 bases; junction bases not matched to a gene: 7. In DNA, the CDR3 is TGCAGCGTTGGACAGGGGGTTGGGTTCTATGGCTACACCTTC. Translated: CSVGQGVGFYGYTF. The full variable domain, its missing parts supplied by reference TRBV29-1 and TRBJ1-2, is SAVISQKPSRDICQRGTSLTIQCQVDSQVTMMFWYRQQPGQSLTLIATANQGSEATYESGFVIDKFPISRPNLTFSTLTVSNMSPEDSSIYLCSVGQGVGFYGYTFGSGTRLTVV.

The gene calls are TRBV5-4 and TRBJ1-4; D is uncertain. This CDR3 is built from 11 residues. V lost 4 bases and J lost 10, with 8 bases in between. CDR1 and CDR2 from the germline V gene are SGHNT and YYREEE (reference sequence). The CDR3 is CASSRGGKLFF. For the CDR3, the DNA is TGTGCCAGCAGCCGCGGTGGAAAACTGTTTTTT.

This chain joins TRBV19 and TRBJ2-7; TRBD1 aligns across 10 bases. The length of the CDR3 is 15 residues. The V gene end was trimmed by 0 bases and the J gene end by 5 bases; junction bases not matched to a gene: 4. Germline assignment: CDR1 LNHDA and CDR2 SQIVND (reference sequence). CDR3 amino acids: CASSIESGTGDEQYF. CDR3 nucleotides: TGTGCCAGTAGTATAGAGTCCGGGACAGGGGACGAGCAGTACTTC. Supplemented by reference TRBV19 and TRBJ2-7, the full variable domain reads DGGITQSPKYLFRKEGQNVTLSCEQNLNHDAMYWYRQDPGQGLRLIYYSQIVNDFQKGDIAEGYSVSREKKESFPLTVTSAQKNPTAFYLCASSIESGTGDEQYFGPGTRLTVT.

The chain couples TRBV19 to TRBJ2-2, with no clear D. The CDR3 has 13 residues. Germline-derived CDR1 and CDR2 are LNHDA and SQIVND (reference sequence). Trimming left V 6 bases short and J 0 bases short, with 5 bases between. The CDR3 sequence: CASSGSNTGELFF. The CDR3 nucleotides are TGTGCCAGTAGCGGGTCGAACACCGGGGAGCTGTTTTTT.

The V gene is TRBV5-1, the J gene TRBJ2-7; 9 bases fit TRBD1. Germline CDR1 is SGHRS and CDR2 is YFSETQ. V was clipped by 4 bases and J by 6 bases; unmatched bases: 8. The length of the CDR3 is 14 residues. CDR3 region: CASSPRTGVSEQYF. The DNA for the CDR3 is TGCGCCAGCAGCCCTCGGACAGGGGTCTCCGAGCAGTACTTC.

The CDR3 loop reads CASSLGPGGGNTIYF. As DNA, the CDR3 is TGCGCCAGCAGCTTGGGACCCGGCGGAGGAAACACCATATATTTT. The rearrangement uses TRBV5-1 and TRBJ1-3; no definite D call. Trimming removed 0 bases from V and 4 bases from J, with 11 bases in between. Per the germline V gene, CDR1 is SGHRS and CDR2 is YFSETQ. This CDR3 is built from 15 residues.